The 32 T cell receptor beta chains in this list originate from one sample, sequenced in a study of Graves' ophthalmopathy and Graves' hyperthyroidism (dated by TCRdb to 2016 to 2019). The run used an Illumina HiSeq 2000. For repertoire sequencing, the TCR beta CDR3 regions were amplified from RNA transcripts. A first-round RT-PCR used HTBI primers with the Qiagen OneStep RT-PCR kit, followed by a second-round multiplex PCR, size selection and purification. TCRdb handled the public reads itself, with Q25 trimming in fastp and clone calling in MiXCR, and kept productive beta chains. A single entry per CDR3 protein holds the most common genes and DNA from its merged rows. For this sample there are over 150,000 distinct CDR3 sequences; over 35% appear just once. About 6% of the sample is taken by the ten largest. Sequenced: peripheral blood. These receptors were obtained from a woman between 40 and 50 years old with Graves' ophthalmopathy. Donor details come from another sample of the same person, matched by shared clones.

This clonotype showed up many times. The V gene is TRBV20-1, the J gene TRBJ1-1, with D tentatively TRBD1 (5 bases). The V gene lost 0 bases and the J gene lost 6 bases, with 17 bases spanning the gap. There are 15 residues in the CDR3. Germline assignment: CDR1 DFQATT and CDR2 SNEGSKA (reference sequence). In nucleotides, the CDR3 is TGCAGTGCTAGAGATAACGTCAGGGATACCCCTGAAGCTTTCTTT. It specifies CSARDNVRDTPEAFF.

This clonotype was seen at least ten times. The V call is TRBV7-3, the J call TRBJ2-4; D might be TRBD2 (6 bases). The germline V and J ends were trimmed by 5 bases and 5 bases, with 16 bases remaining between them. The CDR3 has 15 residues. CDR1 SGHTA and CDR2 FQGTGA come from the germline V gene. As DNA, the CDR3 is TGTGCCAGCAGCCCGCTCGGGGGTGGCCAAAACATTCAGTACTTC. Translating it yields CASSPLGGGQNIQYF. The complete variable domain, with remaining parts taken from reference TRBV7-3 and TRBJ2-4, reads GAGVSQTPSNKVTEKGKYVELRCDPISGHTALYWYRQSLGQGPEFLIYFQGTGAADDSGLPNDRFFAVRPEGSVSTLKIQRTERGDSAVYLCASSPLGGGQNIQYFGAGTRLSVL.

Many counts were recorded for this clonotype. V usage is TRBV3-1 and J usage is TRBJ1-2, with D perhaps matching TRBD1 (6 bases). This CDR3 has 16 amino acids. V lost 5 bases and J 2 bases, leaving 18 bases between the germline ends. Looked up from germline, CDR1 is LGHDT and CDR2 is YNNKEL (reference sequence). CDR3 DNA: TGTGCCAGCAGCTCTAAGCCCGGGGGCCGGAACTATGGCTACACCTTC. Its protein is CASSSKPGGRNYGYTF.

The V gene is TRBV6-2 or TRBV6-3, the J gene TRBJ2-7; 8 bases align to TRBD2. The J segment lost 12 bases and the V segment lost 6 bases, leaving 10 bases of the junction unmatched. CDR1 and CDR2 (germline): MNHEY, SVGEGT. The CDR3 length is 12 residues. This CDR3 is CASSTTSGRVYF. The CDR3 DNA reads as TGTGCCAGCAGCACAACTAGCGGCCGGGTGTACTTC.

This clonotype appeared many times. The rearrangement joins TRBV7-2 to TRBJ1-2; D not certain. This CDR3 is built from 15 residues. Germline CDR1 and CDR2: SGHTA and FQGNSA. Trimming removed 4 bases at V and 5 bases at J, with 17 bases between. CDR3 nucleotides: TGTGCCAGCAGCTCCTACACGGACTTTATATATGGCTACACCTTC. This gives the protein CASSSYTDFIYGYTF.

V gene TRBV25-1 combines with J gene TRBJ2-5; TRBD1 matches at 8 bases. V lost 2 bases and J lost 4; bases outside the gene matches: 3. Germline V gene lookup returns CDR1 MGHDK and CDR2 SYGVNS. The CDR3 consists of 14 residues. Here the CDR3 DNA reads TGTGCCAGCAGTGAAGGCAGGGGGCGAGAGACCCAGTACTTC. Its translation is CASSEGRGRETQYF.

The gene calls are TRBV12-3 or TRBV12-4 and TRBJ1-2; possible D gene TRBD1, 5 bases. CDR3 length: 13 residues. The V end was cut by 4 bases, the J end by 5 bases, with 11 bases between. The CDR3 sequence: CASSSQEEYGYTF. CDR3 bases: TGTGCCAGCAGTTCACAGGAGGAATATGGCTACACCTTC.

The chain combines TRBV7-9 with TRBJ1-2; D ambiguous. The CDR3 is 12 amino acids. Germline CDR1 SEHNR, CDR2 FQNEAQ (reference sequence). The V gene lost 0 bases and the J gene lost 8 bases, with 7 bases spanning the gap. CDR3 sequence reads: CASSLALEGYTF. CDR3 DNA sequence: TGTGCCAGCAGCTTAGCGTTGGAGGGCTACACCTTC. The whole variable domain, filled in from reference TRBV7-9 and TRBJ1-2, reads DTGVSQNPRHKITKRGQNVTFRCDPISEHNRLYWYRQTLGQGPEFLTYFQNEAQLEKSRLLSDRFSAERPKGSFSTLEIQRTEQGDSAMYLCASSLALEGYTFGSGTRLTVV.

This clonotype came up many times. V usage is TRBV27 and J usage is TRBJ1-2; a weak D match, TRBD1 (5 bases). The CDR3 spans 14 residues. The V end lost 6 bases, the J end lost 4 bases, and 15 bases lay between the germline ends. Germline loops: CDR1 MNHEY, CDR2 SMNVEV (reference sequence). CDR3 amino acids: CASRLTGGVYGYTF. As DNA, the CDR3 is TGTGCCAGCAGACTCACTGGGGGTGTCTATGGCTACACCTTC.

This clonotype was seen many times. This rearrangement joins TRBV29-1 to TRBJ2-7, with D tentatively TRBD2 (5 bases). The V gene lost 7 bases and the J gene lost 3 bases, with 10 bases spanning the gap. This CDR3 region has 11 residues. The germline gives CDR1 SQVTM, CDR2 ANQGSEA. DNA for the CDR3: TGCAGCGCTTATCGGGACTACGAGCAGTACTTC. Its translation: CSAYRDYEQYF.

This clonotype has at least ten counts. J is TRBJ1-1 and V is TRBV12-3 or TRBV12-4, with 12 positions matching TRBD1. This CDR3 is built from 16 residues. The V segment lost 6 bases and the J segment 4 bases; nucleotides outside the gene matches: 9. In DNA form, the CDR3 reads TGTGCCAGCAGCGGGACAGGGGGCCTGAGCGGCACTGAAGCTTTCTTT. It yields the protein CASSGTGGLSGTEAFF.

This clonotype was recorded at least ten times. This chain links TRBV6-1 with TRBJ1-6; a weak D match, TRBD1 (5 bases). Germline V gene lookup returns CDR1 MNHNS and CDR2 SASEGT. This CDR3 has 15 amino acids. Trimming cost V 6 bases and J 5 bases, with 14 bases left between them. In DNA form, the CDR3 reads TGTGCCAGCAGCCCAGGGACGGTAGATAATTCACCCCTCCACTTT. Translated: CASSPGTVDNSPLHF.

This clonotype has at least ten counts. CDR3 nucleotides: TGTGCTAGTGGTTTGGGACTCTCCGGGGAGACCCAGTACTTC. This translates into CASGLGLSGETQYF. V usage is TRBV12-5 and J usage is TRBJ2-5; D is ambiguous. This CDR3 has 14 amino acids. The V and J ends lost 1 base and 5 bases respectively, with 11 bases between them. Germline values: CDR1 LGHNT, CDR2 FRNRAP. Full variable domain (outside the CDR3, taken from reference TRBV12-5 and TRBJ2-5): DARVTQTPRHKVTEMGQEVTMRCQPILGHNTVFWYRQTMMQGLELLAYFRNRAPLDDSGMPKDRFSAEMPDATLATLKIQPSEPRDSAVYFCASGLGLSGETQYFGPGTRLLVL.

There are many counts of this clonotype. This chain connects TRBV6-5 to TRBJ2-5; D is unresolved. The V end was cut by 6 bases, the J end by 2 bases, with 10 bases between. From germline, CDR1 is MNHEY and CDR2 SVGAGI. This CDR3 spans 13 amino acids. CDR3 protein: CASRLSQQETQYF. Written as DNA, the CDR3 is TGTGCCAGCAGGTTATCCCAACAAGAGACCCAGTACTTC.

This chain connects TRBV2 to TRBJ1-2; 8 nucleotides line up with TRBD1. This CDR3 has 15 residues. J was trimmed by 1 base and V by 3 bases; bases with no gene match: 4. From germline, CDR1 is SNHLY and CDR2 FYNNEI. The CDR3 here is CASSEDRAINYGYTF. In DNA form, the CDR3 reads TGTGCCAGCAGTGAGGACAGGGCCATTAACTATGGCTACACCTTC.

CDR3 nucleotide sequence: TGTGCCAGCAGCATATTCACAGGACAGTCTGGAAACACCATATATTTT. Translation gives CASSIFTGQSGNTIYF. The chain joins TRBV7-8 to TRBJ1-3; possible D gene TRBD1, 6 bases. Germline values: CDR1 SGHVS, CDR2 FQNEAQ. V lost 5 bases and J 1 base, leaving 15 bases between the germline ends. This CDR3 contains 16 residues. Full variable domain (outside the CDR3, taken from reference TRBV7-8 and TRBJ1-3): GAGVSQSPRYKVAKRGQDVALRCDPISGHVSLFWYQQALGQGPEFLTYFQNEAQLDKSGLPSDRFFAERPEGSVSTLKIQRTQQEDSAVYLCASSIFTGQSGNTIYFGEGSWLTVV.

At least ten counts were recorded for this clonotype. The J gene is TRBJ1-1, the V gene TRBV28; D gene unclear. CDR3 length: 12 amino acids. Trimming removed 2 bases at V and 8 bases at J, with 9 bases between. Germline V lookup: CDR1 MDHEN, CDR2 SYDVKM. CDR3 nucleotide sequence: TGTGCCAGCAGTTTACAATATGGGGAAGCTTTCTTT. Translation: CASSLQYGEAFF.

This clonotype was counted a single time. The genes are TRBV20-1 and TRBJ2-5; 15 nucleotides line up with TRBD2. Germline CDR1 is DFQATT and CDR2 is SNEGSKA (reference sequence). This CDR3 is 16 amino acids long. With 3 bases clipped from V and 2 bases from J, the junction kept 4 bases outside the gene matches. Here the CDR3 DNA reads TGCAGTGCTAGCGGACTAGCGGGAGGGAGGCAAGAGACCCAGTACTTC. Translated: CSASGLAGGRQETQYF.

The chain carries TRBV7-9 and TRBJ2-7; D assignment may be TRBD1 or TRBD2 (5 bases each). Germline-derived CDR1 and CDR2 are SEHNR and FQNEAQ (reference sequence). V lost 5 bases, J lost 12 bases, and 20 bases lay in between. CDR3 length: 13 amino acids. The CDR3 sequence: CASSNYAGTPGYF. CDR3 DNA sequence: TGTGCCAGCAGCAACTACGCCGGGACCCCGGGGTACTTC.

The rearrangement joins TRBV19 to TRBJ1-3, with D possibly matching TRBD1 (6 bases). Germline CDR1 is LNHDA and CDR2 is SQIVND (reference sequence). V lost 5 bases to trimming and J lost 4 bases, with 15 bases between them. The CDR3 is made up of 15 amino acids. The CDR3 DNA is TGTGCCAGTAGTCGGGGGACATCTCCCGGAAACACCATATATTTT. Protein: CASSRGTSPGNTIYF.

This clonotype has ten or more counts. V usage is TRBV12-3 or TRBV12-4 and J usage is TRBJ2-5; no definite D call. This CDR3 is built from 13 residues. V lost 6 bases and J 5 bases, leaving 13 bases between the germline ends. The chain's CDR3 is CASRVGSRETQYF. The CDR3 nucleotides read TGTGCCAGCAGAGTAGGTTCAAGGGAGACCCAGTACTTC.

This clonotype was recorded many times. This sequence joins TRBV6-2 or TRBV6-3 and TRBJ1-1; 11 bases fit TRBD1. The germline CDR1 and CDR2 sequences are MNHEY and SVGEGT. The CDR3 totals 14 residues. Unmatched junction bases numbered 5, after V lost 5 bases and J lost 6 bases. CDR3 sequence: CASSRDRGVSEAFF. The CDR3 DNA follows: TGTGCCAGCAGTCGGGACAGGGGGGTCTCTGAAGCTTTCTTT.

The CDR3 sequence: CASSLGLAGGLRYEQYF. The CDR3 nucleotides are TGTGCCAGCAGTTTGGGACTAGCGGGAGGGCTAAGGTACGAGCAGTACTTC. V usage is TRBV28 and J usage is TRBJ2-7, with 16 nucleotides matching TRBD2. V shed 3 bases and J 4 bases; nucleotides not matched to a gene: 6. This CDR3 comprises 17 residues. The germline CDR1 and CDR2 sequences are MDHEN and SYDVKM.

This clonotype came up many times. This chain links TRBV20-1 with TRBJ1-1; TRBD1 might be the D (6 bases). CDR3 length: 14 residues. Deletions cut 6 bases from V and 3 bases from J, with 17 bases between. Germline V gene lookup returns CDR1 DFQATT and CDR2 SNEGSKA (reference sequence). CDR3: CSAPPGGQDTEAFF. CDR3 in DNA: TGCAGTGCCCCGCCCGGGGGGCAGGACACTGAAGCTTTCTTT.

CDR3 DNA sequence: TGTGCCAGCAGTCCACCGGGGACCTCTGGAAACACCATATATTTT. Residues: CASSPPGTSGNTIYF. The rearrangement links TRBV12-3 or TRBV12-4 to TRBJ1-3, with D perhaps TRBD1 (5 bases). The CDR3 sequence is 15 residues long. Trimming removed 5 bases at V and 0 bases at J, with 11 bases between.

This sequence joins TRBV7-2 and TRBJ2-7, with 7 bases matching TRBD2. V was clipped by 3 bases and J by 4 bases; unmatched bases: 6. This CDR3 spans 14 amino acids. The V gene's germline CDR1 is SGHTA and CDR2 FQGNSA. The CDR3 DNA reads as TGTGCCAGCAGCTTGATCGCGGGAGAATACGAGCAGTACTTC. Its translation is CASSLIAGEYEQYF.

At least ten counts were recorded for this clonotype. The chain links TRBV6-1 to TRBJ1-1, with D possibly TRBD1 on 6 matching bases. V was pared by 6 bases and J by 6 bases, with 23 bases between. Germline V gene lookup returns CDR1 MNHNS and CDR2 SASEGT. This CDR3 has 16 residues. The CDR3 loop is CASREQGTGAGSEAFF. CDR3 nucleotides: TGTGCCAGCAGGGAGCAGGGGACGGGCGCGGGGTCTGAAGCTTTCTTT.

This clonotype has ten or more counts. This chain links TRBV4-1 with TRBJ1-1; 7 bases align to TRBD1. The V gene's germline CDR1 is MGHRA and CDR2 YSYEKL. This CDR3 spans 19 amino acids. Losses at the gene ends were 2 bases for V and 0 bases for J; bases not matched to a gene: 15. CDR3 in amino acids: CASSQYPRQGLLMNTEAFF. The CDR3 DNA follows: TGCGCCAGCAGCCAATACCCAAGACAGGGTTTGTTGATGAACACTGAAGCTTTCTTT.

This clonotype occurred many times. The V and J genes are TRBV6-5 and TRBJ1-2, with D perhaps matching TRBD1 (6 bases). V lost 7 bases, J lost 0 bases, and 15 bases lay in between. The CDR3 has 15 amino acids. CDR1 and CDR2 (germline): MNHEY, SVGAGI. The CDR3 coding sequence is TGTGCCAGCAACAAAGACAGGCGTTCTAACTATGGCTACACCTTC. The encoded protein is CASNKDRRSNYGYTF.

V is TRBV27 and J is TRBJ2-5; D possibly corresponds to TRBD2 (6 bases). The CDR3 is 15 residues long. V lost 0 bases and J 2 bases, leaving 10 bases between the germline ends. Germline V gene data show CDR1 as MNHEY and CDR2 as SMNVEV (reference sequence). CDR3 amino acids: CASSLSGSRQETQYF. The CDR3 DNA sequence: TGTGCCAGCAGTTTATCCGGGAGTCGACAAGAGACCCAGTACTTC.

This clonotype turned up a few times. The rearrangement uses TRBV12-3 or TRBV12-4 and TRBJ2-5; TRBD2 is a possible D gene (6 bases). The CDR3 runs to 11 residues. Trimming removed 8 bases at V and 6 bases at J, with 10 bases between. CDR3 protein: CASALAQTQYF. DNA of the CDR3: TGTGCCAGCGCGCTAGCGCAGACCCAGTACTTC.

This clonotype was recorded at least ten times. CDR3 amino acids: CASSREHTGNTIYF. For the CDR3, the DNA is TGTGCCAGCAGTCGGGAGCATACTGGAAACACCATATATTTT. The rearrangement links TRBV2 to TRBJ1-3, with unresolved D. The V end lost 5 bases, the J end lost 2 bases, and 10 bases lay between the germline ends. The length of the CDR3 is 14 residues. Germline CDR1 SNHLY, CDR2 FYNNEI.